These 16 T cell receptor beta chains originate from one sample sequenced in a study of T-cell memory formation after mild COVID-19. One entry per CDR3 protein results from TCRdb running MiXCR on the 5' RACE reads. There are some 600,000 distinct CDR3 sequences in the sample; 15% to 20% occur only once, and roughly 7.7% lies in the top ten. Sequenced input: PBMCs or a T cell subset sorted from them (not recorded which). Receptor source: an adult woman who had mild COVID-19 (a few samples of this study predate the infection). Cell type and time point are not known.

The chain is built from TRBV24-1 and TRBJ1-5, with TRBD1 matching 7 bases. This CDR3 comprises 15 residues. Per the germline V gene, CDR1 is KGHDR and CDR2 is SFDVKD. Trimming cost V 0 bases and J 2 bases; bases outside gene matches: 0. This CDR3 reads CATSDLGQGNQPQHF. The CDR3 nucleotides read TGTGCCACCAGTGATTTGGGACAGGGCAATCAGCCCCAGCATTTT.

This clonotype occurred a few times. The gene calls are TRBV27 and TRBJ2-1; TRBD2 matches at 10 bases. The V gene's germline CDR1 is MNHEY and CDR2 SMNVEV (reference sequence). V lost 9 bases, J lost 8 bases, and 13 bases stayed unmatched. The CDR3 is made up of 15 amino acids. The CDR3 spells CASSIISSGSHEQFF. The CDR3 DNA reads as TGTGCCAGTTCTATAATCTCTAGCGGGAGTCATGAGCAGTTCTTC.

This sequence joins TRBV6-5 and TRBJ2-3; 10 bases are a match to TRBD2. CDR1 is MNHEY and CDR2 is SVGAGI in the germline V gene. After removal of 8 bases from V and 3 bases from J, the junction contained 5 bases not matched to a gene. CDR3 size: 14 residues. The CDR3, as DNA: TGTGCCAGCGCTCCGGGACTAGCGACAGATACGCAGTATTTT. It is translated as CASAPGLATDTQYF.

This clonotype was detected only a few times. This rearrangement joins TRBV15 to TRBJ2-7, with 9 bases that match TRBD1. Germline V gene lookup returns CDR1 LNHNV and CDR2 YYDKDF (reference sequence). The CDR3 is made up of 15 amino acids. V trimming: 4 bases; J trimming: 4 bases; junction bases outside the gene matches: 8. The CDR3, as DNA: TGTGCCACCAGCACCGGGACAGGGTTCCCTTACGAGCAGTACTTC. Translation gives CATSTGTGFPYEQYF.

This clonotype was counted a few times. V gene TRBV2 combines with J gene TRBJ2-5; TRBD2 matches at 8 bases. Trimming at V came to 7 bases and at J to 2 bases, leaving 9 bases not matched to a gene. The CDR3 spans 15 residues. Germline V gene sequence: CDR1 SNHLY, CDR2 FYNNEI. The CDR3 DNA is TGTGCCAGCACTCGGGGGGGGCCGTTGCAAGAGACCCAGTACTTC. Amino acid sequence: CASTRGGPLQETQYF.

This clonotype has more than one count but fewer than ten. The chain recombines TRBV5-5 with TRBJ2-6; no clear D. The V gene lost 0 bases and the J gene lost 5 bases, with 3 bases spanning the gap. The CDR3 totals 13 residues. Germline CDR1 reads SGHKS; CDR2 reads YYEKEE (reference sequence). The CDR3 region has the DNA TGTGCCAGCAGCTTGGGCAGGGCCAACGTCCTGACTTTC. It translates to CASSLGRANVLTF.

The rearrangement uses TRBV7-8 and TRBJ1-4; perhaps TRBD1 as D (6 bases). CDR1 and CDR2 from the germline V gene are SGHVS and FQNEAQ. The CDR3 is 16 residues long. The V end was cut by 1 base, the J end by 6 bases, with 15 bases between. CDR3 region: CASSLGAGTTDEKLFF. The CDR3 region has the DNA TGTGCCAGCAGCTTAGGAGCCGGGACAACGGATGAAAAACTGTTTTTT.

This clonotype was seen at least ten times. The chain carries TRBV12-3 or TRBV12-4 and TRBJ2-6; D gene unclear. The CDR3 has 14 amino acids. V was shortened by 6 bases and J by 0 bases, with 6 bases between the two germline ends. CDR3 region: CASRLSSGANVLTF. In DNA, the CDR3 is TGTGCCAGCAGACTGAGCTCTGGGGCCAACGTCCTGACTTTC.

The chain joins TRBV7-8 to TRBJ2-1; 7 bases are shared with TRBD2. V trimming: 6 bases; J trimming: 5 bases; junction bases outside the gene matches: 7. CDR3 length equals 14 residues. Per the germline V gene, CDR1 is SGHVS and CDR2 is FQNEAQ. The CDR3 protein is CASSSAGEHNEQFF. The CDR3 DNA follows: TGTGCCAGCAGTAGTGCGGGGGAACACAATGAGCAGTTCTTC.

V usage is TRBV5-6 and J usage is TRBJ2-2, with TRBD1 as a possible D gene (5 bases). Trimming took off 4 bases at V and 2 bases at J, with 18 bases between the two ends. CDR3 length: 17 residues. Germline-derived CDR1 and CDR2 are SGHDT and YYEEEE. The CDR3 loop is CASSLGPRTGNTGELFF. As DNA, the CDR3 is TGTGCCAGCAGCCTGGGGCCTAGGACCGGAAACACCGGGGAGCTGTTTTTT.

This clonotype was counted between two and nine times. This sequence joins TRBV18 and TRBJ1-3; D may be TRBD1 (5 bases). The V end lost 2 bases, the J end lost 0 bases, and 14 bases lay between the germline ends. This CDR3 region has 17 residues. CDR1 KGHSH and CDR2 LQKENI come from the germline V gene. The CDR3 is CASSPVTDLISGNTIYF. DNA of the CDR3: TGTGCCAGCTCACCAGTGACAGATCTTATCTCTGGAAACACCATATATTTT.

This clonotype was detected ten times or more. V is TRBV5-1 and J is TRBJ2-3; D may be TRBD2 (6 bases). Germline V lookup: CDR1 SGHRS, CDR2 YFSETQ. The V and J ends lost 0 bases and 0 bases respectively, with 14 bases between them. The CDR3 has 17 residues. CDR3 in amino acids: CASSLGPAGTSTDTQYF. In DNA form, the CDR3 reads TGCGCCAGCAGCTTGGGTCCGGCGGGAACAAGCACAGATACGCAGTATTTT.

This clonotype was seen only a few times. The J gene is TRBJ1-4, the V gene TRBV6-5, with 11 bases fitting TRBD1. With 5 bases clipped from V and 7 bases from J, the junction kept 3 bases outside the gene matches. Per germline, CDR1 MNHEY and CDR2 SVGAGI. This CDR3 is built from 14 residues. The CDR3 DNA reads as TGTGCCAGCAGTAAAGGACAGGGGGCTGAAAAACTGTTTTTT. Translation: CASSKGQGAEKLFF.

This clonotype came up a few times. The genes are TRBV5-4 and TRBJ2-5, with TRBD2 identical over 15 bases. Germline CDR1 reads SGHNT; CDR2 reads YYREEE (reference sequence). J was trimmed by 4 bases and V by 4 bases; bases with no gene match: 5. The CDR3 contains 16 residues. The CDR3 DNA reads TGTGCCAGCAGCCAAGGACTAGCGGGAGGGCCAGAGACCCAGTACTTC. As protein: CASSQGLAGGPETQYF.

This sequence joins TRBV29-1 and TRBJ2-3, with TRBD2 matching 8 bases. This CDR3 spans 13 amino acids. Germline CDR1 is SQVTM and CDR2 is ANQGSEA. J lost 2 bases, V lost 7 bases, and 5 bases had no gene match. The CDR3 DNA reads as TGCAGCGCCATTAGCGGGAACACAGATACGCAGTATTTT. This gives the protein CSAISGNTDTQYF.

The rearrangement links TRBV11-2 to TRBJ2-5, with D perhaps assigned TRBD1 or TRBD2 (5 bases each). The CDR3 loop spans 13 amino acids. CDR1 SGHAT and CDR2 FQNNGV come from the germline V gene. Trimming stripped 1 base from V and 5 bases from J, with 8 bases between. CDR3 nucleotide sequence: TGTGCCAGCAGCTTAGCGGGACCGGAGACCCAGTACTTC. The encoded protein is CASSLAGPETQYF. Based on the CDR3 plus reference TRBV11-2 and TRBJ2-5, the full variable domain is EAGVAQSPRYKIIEKRQSVAFWCNPISGHATLYWYQQILGQGPKLLIQFQNNGVVDDSQLPKDRFSAERLKGVDSTLKIQPAKLEDSAVYLCASSLAGPETQYFGPGTRLLVL.